Listed below are T cell receptor beta chains from one sample, sequenced in a study of T cells in Graves' hyperthyroidism and ophthalmopathy. TCRdb re-analysed the multiplex PCR reads in MiXCR, keeping a single row per CDR3 protein. The sample contains some 690,000 distinct CDR3 sequences, 17% of which appear only once. The specimen sequenced was blood. The receptors were gathered from a man aged 50-59 years with Graves' hyperthyroidism. CDR3s include the opening cysteine and the closing phenylalanine or tryptophan. Fields, in order: J gene, V gene, D gene, clone size, CDR3 DNA, CDR3 protein. A D gene is named only where the DNA matches it firmly. Clone size is given for some rows only: seen once, a few or many times, or a class if the clone is expanded.

j_gene: TRBJ2-1
v_gene: TRBV24-1
d_gene: TRBD2
abundance: few
CDR3nt: TGTGCCACCAGTGATTTGCTCCCCCGACTAGCGGGACTATGCGATGAGCAGTTCTTC
CDR3aa: CATSDLLPRLAGLCDEQFF

j_gene: TRBJ1-1
v_gene: TRBV5-8
d_gene: .
abundance: .
CDR3nt: TGTGCCAGCAACAGAGTCACTGAAGCTTTCTTT
CDR3aa: CASNRVTEAFF

j_gene: TRBJ2-6
v_gene: TRBV27
d_gene: TRBD1
abundance: .
CDR3nt: TGTGCCAGCAGCCGCAGACAGGGGGCGCCTGGGGCCAACGTCCTGACTTTC
CDR3aa: CASSRRQGAPGANVLTF

j_gene: TRBJ2-7
v_gene: TRBV5-4
d_gene: .
abundance: .
CDR3nt: TGTGCCAGCAGCTTGCCGCCGTCCTACGAGCAGTACTTC
CDR3aa: CASSLPPSYEQYF

j_gene: TRBJ2-5
v_gene: TRBV14
d_gene: TRBD1
abundance: many
CDR3nt: TGTGCCAGCAGCCAGACAGGGATGGCACCGACCCAGTACTTC
CDR3aa: CASSQTGMAPTQYF

j_gene: TRBJ1-1
v_gene: TRBV30
d_gene: .
abundance: few
CDR3nt: TGTGCCTGGAATCGGGTCGGAGACACTGAAGCTTTCTTT
CDR3aa: CAWNRVGDTEAFF

j_gene: TRBJ2-3
v_gene: TRBV9
d_gene: TRBD1
abundance: few
CDR3nt: TGTGCCAGCAGCGGTAACGACAGGGGCGAGGGGCCAGATACGCAGTATTTT
CDR3aa: CASSGNDRGEGPDTQYF

j_gene: TRBJ1-3
v_gene: TRBV28
d_gene: .
abundance: few
CDR3nt: TGTGCCAGCAGTTTCCTTCTCTCTGGAAACACCATATATTTT
CDR3aa: CASSFLLSGNTIYF

j_gene: TRBJ1-4
v_gene: TRBV15
d_gene: TRBD1
abundance: many
CDR3nt: TGTGCCACCCAAGTACAGGGGGGAGAAAAACTGTTTTTT
CDR3aa: CATQVQGGEKLFF

j_gene: TRBJ2-2
v_gene: TRBV24-1
d_gene: .
abundance: .
CDR3nt: TGTGCCACCAGTGATTTGTCGTACGGGGAGCTGTTTTTT
CDR3aa: CATSDLSYGELFF

j_gene: TRBJ2-3
v_gene: TRBV18
d_gene: TRBD2
abundance: .
CDR3nt: TGTGCCAGCTCACAAACGCAACTAGCGGAAAGAGGAGGAGATACGCAGTATTTT
CDR3aa: CASSQTQLAERGGDTQYF

j_gene: TRBJ2-2
v_gene: TRBV28
d_gene: .
abundance: many
CDR3nt: TGTGCCAGCAGTTCCCACCCCGGACAGATGAACACCGGGGAGCTGTTTTTT
CDR3aa: CASSSHPGQMNTGELFF

j_gene: TRBJ1-5
v_gene: TRBV28
d_gene: .
abundance: few
CDR3nt: TGTGCCAGCAGTTCGTCAGGAAGACAGCCCCAGCATTTT
CDR3aa: CASSSSGRQPQHF

j_gene: TRBJ1-2
v_gene: TRBV12-3/TRBV12-4
d_gene: .
abundance: many
CDR3nt: TGTGCCAGCAGTTTAGGGCAGGGAGTTGGCTACACCTTC
CDR3aa: CASSLGQGVGYTF

j_gene: TRBJ2-1
v_gene: TRBV7-2
d_gene: TRBD2
abundance: .
CDR3nt: TGTGCCAGCAGCCCGCCCGGGACTAGCGTTTCAATGAATGAGCAGTTCTTC
CDR3aa: CASSPPGTSVSMNEQFF

j_gene: TRBJ2-3
v_gene: TRBV29-1
d_gene: .
abundance: .
CDR3nt: TGCAGCGCCGATCTGAACTTTCGGGCCACAGATACGCAGTATTTT
CDR3aa: CSADLNFRATDTQYF

j_gene: TRBJ2-7
v_gene: TRBV19
d_gene: .
abundance: .
CDR3nt: TGTGCCAGTAGTATGGTCCACCTTTACGAGCAGTACTTC
CDR3aa: CASSMVHLYEQYF

j_gene: TRBJ2-3
v_gene: TRBV29-1
d_gene: TRBD2
abundance: .
CDR3nt: TGCAGCGTTGAAGCTAGCGGGAGGGTAGGAATAGATACGCAGTATTTT
CDR3aa: CSVEASGRVGIDTQYF

j_gene: TRBJ1-2
v_gene: TRBV29-1
d_gene: .
abundance: .
CDR3nt: TGCAGCGTTTTGGGGGATGGTGGCTACACCTTC
CDR3aa: CSVLGDGGYTF

j_gene: TRBJ2-3
v_gene: TRBV12-3/TRBV12-4
d_gene: TRBD2
abundance: .
CDR3nt: TGTGCCAGCAGCTCTAGCGGGGGGGGTCAAGATACGCAGTATTTT
CDR3aa: CASSSSGGGQDTQYF

j_gene: TRBJ2-5
v_gene: TRBV28
d_gene: .
abundance: many
CDR3nt: TGTGCCAGCAGTTTGGCCATTTTAGAGACCCAGTACTTC
CDR3aa: CASSLAILETQYF

j_gene: TRBJ2-7
v_gene: TRBV14
d_gene: TRBD1
abundance: .
CDR3nt: TGTGCCAGCAGCCAAGGCATCCGGGACAGAGTTGTCTACGAGCAGTACTTC
CDR3aa: CASSQGIRDRVVYEQYF

j_gene: TRBJ2-7
v_gene: TRBV27
d_gene: .
abundance: few
CDR3nt: TGTGCCAGCCGGGGTGGGCTAACCTACGAGCAGTACTTC
CDR3aa: CASRGGLTYEQYF

j_gene: TRBJ1-5
v_gene: TRBV27
d_gene: .
abundance: .
CDR3nt: TGTGCCAGCAGTTGGGATGGCAATCGGCCCCAGCATTTT
CDR3aa: CASSWDGNRPQHF

j_gene: TRBJ2-2
v_gene: TRBV11-1
d_gene: TRBD2
abundance: .
CDR3nt: TGTGCCAGCACCTTAATAGCGGGAACGAACACCGGGGAGCTGTTTTTT
CDR3aa: CASTLIAGTNTGELFF

j_gene: TRBJ2-7
v_gene: TRBV10-3
d_gene: TRBD1
abundance: many
CDR3nt: TGTGCCACTTCGGGACAGGGGGCCTACGAGCAGTACTTC
CDR3aa: CATSGQGAYEQYF

j_gene: TRBJ1-4
v_gene: TRBV12-3/TRBV12-4
d_gene: TRBD1
abundance: many
CDR3nt: TGTGCCAGCAGGCTACCAGGGGGCGGTAATGAAAAACTGTTTTTT
CDR3aa: CASRLPGGGNEKLFF

j_gene: TRBJ2-7
v_gene: TRBV2
d_gene: .
abundance: many
CDR3nt: TGTGCCAGCAAGACAAGAGGCCTACCCTGGGAGCAGTACTTC
CDR3aa: CASKTRGLPWEQYF

j_gene: TRBJ1-5
v_gene: TRBV27
d_gene: .
abundance: once
CDR3nt: TGTGCCAGCAGTTCCGGACCGGGCTTGAGCAATCAGCCCCAGCATTTT
CDR3aa: CASSSGPGLSNQPQHF

j_gene: TRBJ2-7
v_gene: TRBV28
d_gene: TRBD1
abundance: .
CDR3nt: TGTGCCAGCAGAGCAGGGGGATGGTACGAGCAGTACTTC
CDR3aa: CASRAGGWYEQYF

j_gene: TRBJ2-1
v_gene: TRBV7-2
d_gene: TRBD2
abundance: many
CDR3nt: TGTGCCAGCAGCTTAATGTCAACTAGCGGGTACAATGAGCAGTTCTTC
CDR3aa: CASSLMSTSGYNEQFF

j_gene: TRBJ2-2
v_gene: TRBV2
d_gene: TRBD1
abundance: many
CDR3nt: TGTGCCAGCACCCTGACAGGGGGCGCGGGCACCGGGGAGCTGTTTTTT
CDR3aa: CASTLTGGAGTGELFF

j_gene: TRBJ2-7
v_gene: TRBV20-1
d_gene: .
abundance: many
CDR3nt: TGCAGTGCTAGTCACCCAGGGGGAGGGGTGGCGAACGAGCAGTACTTC
CDR3aa: CSASHPGGGVANEQYF

j_gene: TRBJ2-1
v_gene: TRBV6-4
d_gene: TRBD1
abundance: .
CDR3nt: TGTGCCAGCAGTGACTCTGGACAGGGCGCTGAGCAGTTCTTC
CDR3aa: CASSDSGQGAEQFF

j_gene: TRBJ2-7
v_gene: TRBV10-2
d_gene: TRBD2
abundance: .
CDR3nt: TGCGCCAGCAGACGTGTGAGCGGGAGGATCGCGCCCTACGAGCAGTACTTC
CDR3aa: CASRRVSGRIAPYEQYF

j_gene: TRBJ2-7
v_gene: TRBV5-4
d_gene: TRBD1
abundance: .
CDR3nt: TGTGCCAGCAGCTTGGCCGGGACAGGGATCTACGAGCAGTACTTC
CDR3aa: CASSLAGTGIYEQYF

j_gene: TRBJ1-2
v_gene: TRBV9
d_gene: .
abundance: few
CDR3nt: TGTGCCAGCAGCGTAGAATGGAGTAACTATGGCTACACCTTC
CDR3aa: CASSVEWSNYGYTF

j_gene: TRBJ2-1
v_gene: TRBV29-1
d_gene: TRBD2
abundance: many
CDR3nt: TGCAGCGTTTATGACCTCAGCGGGAGGGCCAATGAGCAGTTCTTC
CDR3aa: CSVYDLSGRANEQFF

j_gene: TRBJ1-2
v_gene: TRBV4-3
d_gene: .
abundance: many
CDR3nt: TGTGCCAGCTCACAGGACAGTAACTATGGCTACACCTTC
CDR3aa: CASSQDSNYGYTF

j_gene: TRBJ2-1
v_gene: TRBV19
d_gene: .
abundance: .
CDR3nt: TGTGCCAGTAGTCGGGCGCATGAGCAGTTCTTC
CDR3aa: CASSRAHEQFF

j_gene: TRBJ2-3
v_gene: TRBV5-5
d_gene: TRBD2
abundance: .
CDR3nt: TGTGCCAGCAGCCAATGGACTAGCGCTACAGATACGCAGTATTTT
CDR3aa: CASSQWTSATDTQYF

j_gene: TRBJ1-1
v_gene: TRBV7-9
d_gene: .
abundance: few
CDR3nt: TGTGCCAGCAGCTTAGAGAGAGGTTTGAACACTGAAGCTTTCTTT
CDR3aa: CASSLERGLNTEAFF